The rows below give T cell receptor beta chains drawn from one sample of a study of cytomegalovirus exposure and HLA in healthy donors. TCRdb's copy holds only in-frame clones and misses some; the assay was immunoSEQ multiplex PCR. The repertoire has about 90,000 clones, about 62% of them found once; the top ten carry 3.5% to 4.5%. The source material was PBMCs. The receptors derive from a young man in good health and CMV-seronegative. CDR3s include the opening cysteine and the closing phenylalanine or tryptophan. Each record gives: CDR3 length, V gene, D gene, clone size, J gene, CDR3 DNA, CDR3 protein. D genes are given only for firm matches. Size is stated for part of the rows, as once, few or many counts, or as a class when the clone is expanded.

CDR3 length: 11; V gene: TRBV4-2; D gene: NA; clone size: NA; J gene: TRBJ2-5; CDR3 DNA: TGTGCCAGCAGCCAACGAGAGACCCAGTACTTC; CDR3 protein: CASSQRETQYF
CDR3 length: 14; V gene: TRBV6-5; D gene: NA; clone size: once; J gene: TRBJ1-2; CDR3 DNA: TGTGCCAGCAGTTACGGCAGGGCTACTTATGGCTACACCTTC; CDR3 protein: CASSYGRATYGYTF
CDR3 length: 17; V gene: TRBV4-1; D gene: NA; clone size: NA; J gene: TRBJ1-4; CDR3 DNA: TGCGCCAGCAGCCAAGATCCACCCGACAAGATGGGGAGGTCGGTGTTTTTT; CDR3 protein: CASSQDPPDKMGRSVFF
CDR3 length: 15; V gene: TRBV28; D gene: NA; clone size: NA; J gene: TRBJ1-5; CDR3 DNA: TGTGCCAGCAGGTCGGGGAAATATAGCAATCAGCCCCAGCATTTT; CDR3 protein: CASRSGKYSNQPQHF
CDR3 length: 12; V gene: TRBV2; D gene: NA; clone size: NA; J gene: TRBJ2-7; CDR3 DNA: TGTGCCAGCAGGAGGGAGTCCTACGAGCAGTACTTC; CDR3 protein: CASRRESYEQYF
CDR3 length: 14; V gene: TRBV30; D gene: TRBD1; clone size: NA; J gene: TRBJ1-1; CDR3 DNA: TGTGCCTGGAGAGGGACAGGGTATGGCGCTGAAGCTTTCTTT; CDR3 protein: CAWRGTGYGAEAFF
CDR3 length: 14; V gene: TRBV7-3; D gene: TRBD2; clone size: NA; J gene: TRBJ2-1; CDR3 DNA: TGTGCCAGCAGCCGGGAGGGCCTGGGCAATGAGCAGTTCTTC; CDR3 protein: CASSREGLGNEQFF
CDR3 length: 15; V gene: TRBV2; D gene: NA; clone size: NA; J gene: TRBJ2-2; CDR3 DNA: TGTGCCAGCATTCGGATGACAGGGAGGACCGGGGAGCTGTTTTTT; CDR3 protein: CASIRMTGRTGELFF
CDR3 length: 13; V gene: TRBV5-1; D gene: NA; clone size: few; J gene: TRBJ1-5; CDR3 DNA: TGCGCCAGCAGCTTGACAGGAAATCAGCCCCAGCATTTT; CDR3 protein: CASSLTGNQPQHF
CDR3 length: 11; V gene: TRBV12-5; D gene: NA; clone size: few; J gene: TRBJ1-1; CDR3 DNA: TGTGCTAGTGGCTTGCGGGATCCAGCTTTCTTT; CDR3 protein: CASGLRDPAFF
CDR3 length: 15; V gene: TRBV5-1; D gene: TRBD1; clone size: NA; J gene: TRBJ2-7; CDR3 DNA: TGCGCCAGCAGCCCGGCGGGACAGGGTATTCGCGAGCAGTACTTC; CDR3 protein: CASSPAGQGIREQYF
CDR3 length: 12; V gene: TRBV19; D gene: NA; clone size: NA; J gene: TRBJ2-2; CDR3 DNA: TGTGCCAGTAGTCCTTTTACCGGGGAGCTGTTTTTT; CDR3 protein: CASSPFTGELFF
CDR3 length: 15; V gene: TRBV2; D gene: NA; clone size: NA; J gene: TRBJ1-5; CDR3 DNA: TGTGCCAGCAGTGAGATGGGGGCCGAGGCTCAGCCCCAGCATTTT; CDR3 protein: CASSEMGAEAQPQHF
CDR3 length: 12; V gene: TRBV9; D gene: NA; clone size: NA; J gene: TRBJ2-1; CDR3 DNA: TGTGCCAGCAGCGTAGAGAGCAATGAGCAGTTCTTC; CDR3 protein: CASSVESNEQFF
CDR3 length: 14; V gene: TRBV9; D gene: NA; clone size: NA; J gene: TRBJ2-5; CDR3 DNA: TGTGCCAGCAGCCCCCGGACTAAAGATGAGACCCAGTACTTC; CDR3 protein: CASSPRTKDETQYF
CDR3 length: 16; V gene: TRBV19; D gene: TRBD2; clone size: few; J gene: TRBJ2-7; CDR3 DNA: TGTGCCAGTAGTATCCGCGGGACTAGGGGCTCCTACGAGCAGTACTTC; CDR3 protein: CASSIRGTRGSYEQYF
CDR3 length: 14; V gene: TRBV9; D gene: NA; clone size: NA; J gene: TRBJ1-2; CDR3 DNA: TGTGCCAGCAGCCCCGGACAAGGACTAGTGGGCTACACCTTC; CDR3 protein: CASSPGQGLVGYTF
CDR3 length: 17; V gene: TRBV30; D gene: NA; clone size: NA; J gene: TRBJ2-6; CDR3 DNA: TGTGCCTGGAATTCGCACCTAGTAAGCTCTGGGGCCAACGTCCTGACTTTC; CDR3 protein: CAWNSHLVSSGANVLTF
CDR3 length: 18; V gene: TRBV30; D gene: TRBD2; clone size: NA; J gene: TRBJ2-5; CDR3 DNA: TGTGCCTGGAGTGTAGACCTCTTGCAAGCGGGGATACAAGAGACCCAGTACTTC; CDR3 protein: CAWSVDLLQAGIQETQYF
CDR3 length: 12; V gene: TRBV7-8; D gene: NA; clone size: NA; J gene: TRBJ2-5; CDR3 DNA: TGTGCCAGCAGCTCCAGGCAGGAGACCCAGTACTTC; CDR3 protein: CASSSRQETQYF
CDR3 length: 15; V gene: TRBV27; D gene: TRBD1; clone size: NA; J gene: TRBJ1-3; CDR3 DNA: TGTGCCAGCAGTTTCGAGGGGGCGCGAGGAAACACCATATATTTT; CDR3 protein: CASSFEGARGNTIYF
CDR3 length: 15; V gene: TRBV7-2; D gene: TRBD1; clone size: NA; J gene: TRBJ2-5; CDR3 DNA: TGTGCCAGCAGCTTCCACAGGGGTGGGCAAGAGACCCAGTACTTC; CDR3 protein: CASSFHRGGQETQYF
CDR3 length: 14; V gene: TRBV9; D gene: TRBD2; clone size: NA; J gene: TRBJ2-7; CDR3 DNA: TGTGCCAGCTCACTAGCGGGGGACTCCTACGAGCAGTACTTC; CDR3 protein: CASSLAGDSYEQYF
CDR3 length: 12; V gene: TRBV29-1; D gene: NA; clone size: NA; J gene: TRBJ1-2; CDR3 DNA: TGCAGCGGAGAGGGCCTTAACTATGGCTACACCTTC; CDR3 protein: CSGEGLNYGYTF
CDR3 length: 16; V gene: TRBV30; D gene: TRBD2; clone size: NA; J gene: TRBJ2-1; CDR3 DNA: TGTGCCTGGAGCGCAGGGGGGACTAGCGGGAGGTATGAGCAGTTCTTC; CDR3 protein: CAWSAGGTSGRYEQFF
CDR3 length: 16; V gene: TRBV25-1; D gene: NA; clone size: medium-sized; J gene: TRBJ2-1; CDR3 DNA: TGTGCCAGCAGTGAAGGCGGTGGGAGCTCCTACAATGAGCAGTTCTTC; CDR3 protein: CASSEGGGSSYNEQFF
CDR3 length: 12; V gene: TRBV5-1; D gene: NA; clone size: few; J gene: TRBJ2-7; CDR3 DNA: TGCGCCAGCAGTCTGTCGGTCGACGAGCAGTACTTC; CDR3 protein: CASSLSVDEQYF
CDR3 length: 15; V gene: TRBV9; D gene: NA; clone size: once; J gene: TRBJ2-1; CDR3 DNA: TGTGCCAGCAGCGTATCCTCCGGGAGAGTCAATGAGCAGTTCTTC; CDR3 protein: CASSVSSGRVNEQFF
CDR3 length: 13; V gene: TRBV6-5; D gene: NA; clone size: NA; J gene: TRBJ1-5; CDR3 DNA: TGTGCCAGCAGCCGACAGCCCAATCAGCCCCAGCATTTT; CDR3 protein: CASSRQPNQPQHF
CDR3 length: 15; V gene: TRBV30; D gene: NA; clone size: NA; J gene: TRBJ1-4; CDR3 DNA: TGTGCCTGGAGCGATCGACAGTTTTCTACTGAAAAACTGTTTTTT; CDR3 protein: CAWSDRQFSTEKLFF
CDR3 length: 15; V gene: TRBV14; D gene: TRBD2; clone size: NA; J gene: TRBJ2-7; CDR3 DNA: TGTGCCAGCAGCCAAGTGGGTAGCGGGAGCTACGAGCAGTACTTC; CDR3 protein: CASSQVGSGSYEQYF
CDR3 length: 13; V gene: TRBV2; D gene: NA; clone size: NA; J gene: TRBJ2-7; CDR3 DNA: TGTGCCAGCAGTGATCTGGTACGGGGCGAGCAGTACTTC; CDR3 protein: CASSDLVRGEQYF
CDR3 length: 17; V gene: TRBV7-2; D gene: NA; clone size: few; J gene: TRBJ1-5; CDR3 DNA: TGTGCCAGCAGCTTAGCGGGGGGGTTCTATAGCAATCAGCCCCAGCATTTT; CDR3 protein: CASSLAGGFYSNQPQHF
CDR3 length: 15; V gene: TRBV9; D gene: TRBD2; clone size: NA; J gene: TRBJ2-7; CDR3 DNA: TGTGCCAGCAGCGTAGGAGGGGCTAGCGGCTACGAGCAGTACTTC; CDR3 protein: CASSVGGASGYEQYF
CDR3 length: 15; V gene: TRBV2; D gene: TRBD1; clone size: few; J gene: TRBJ2-2; CDR3 DNA: TGTGCCAGCAGGGCCGGGACAGGGAACACCGGGGAGCTGTTTTTT; CDR3 protein: CASRAGTGNTGELFF
CDR3 length: 12; V gene: TRBV7-9; D gene: NA; clone size: NA; J gene: TRBJ2-7; CDR3 DNA: TGTGCCAGCAGTCGAGAGGTGTACGAGCAGTACTTC; CDR3 protein: CASSREVYEQYF
CDR3 length: 11; V gene: TRBV28; D gene: NA; clone size: NA; J gene: TRBJ2-1; CDR3 DNA: TGTGCCAGCAGTTTAGCGTCCGAGCAGTTCTTC; CDR3 protein: CASSLASEQFF
CDR3 length: 15; V gene: TRBV5-1; D gene: NA; clone size: NA; J gene: TRBJ2-1; CDR3 DNA: TGCGCCAGCAGCACCCAGGGCGGGGTAGGAAATGAGCAGTTCTTC; CDR3 protein: CASSTQGGVGNEQFF
CDR3 length: 15; V gene: TRBV7-7; D gene: TRBD2; clone size: few; J gene: TRBJ2-5; CDR3 DNA: TGTGCTAGCAGCGACAGACTAGCGGGGGTAGAGACCCAGTACTTC; CDR3 protein: CASSDRLAGVETQYF
CDR3 length: 15; V gene: TRBV6-5; D gene: TRBD1; clone size: NA; J gene: TRBJ1-3; CDR3 DNA: TGTGCCAGCAGTCGACAGGGGTCGTCTGGAAACACCATATATTTT; CDR3 protein: CASSRQGSSGNTIYF
CDR3 length: 16; V gene: TRBV9; D gene: NA; clone size: NA; J gene: TRBJ2-4; CDR3 DNA: TGTGCCAGCAGCCCGTCGGGACAAATCCCCAAAAACATTCAGTACTTC; CDR3 protein: CASSPSGQIPKNIQYF
CDR3 length: 14; V gene: TRBV13; D gene: NA; clone size: NA; J gene: TRBJ1-1; CDR3 DNA: TGTGCCAGCAGCTACCTTGAGGATAACACTGAAGCTTTCTTT; CDR3 protein: CASSYLEDNTEAFF
CDR3 length: 15; V gene: TRBV5-6; D gene: NA; clone size: NA; J gene: TRBJ1-4; CDR3 DNA: TGTGCCAGCAGCCCACGGACAGTCCATAATGAAAAACTGTTTTTT; CDR3 protein: CASSPRTVHNEKLFF
CDR3 length: 12; V gene: TRBV5-1; D gene: NA; clone size: NA; J gene: TRBJ1-2; CDR3 DNA: TGCGCCAGCAGAACAGGGTCGGGTGGCTACACCTTC; CDR3 protein: CASRTGSGGYTF
CDR3 length: 15; V gene: TRBV7-2; D gene: NA; clone size: NA; J gene: TRBJ1-5; CDR3 DNA: TGTGCCAGCAGCTTACAGACACCTCTTTATCAGCCCCAGCATTTT; CDR3 protein: CASSLQTPLYQPQHF
CDR3 length: 17; V gene: TRBV5-1; D gene: NA; clone size: NA; J gene: TRBJ2-6; CDR3 DNA: TGCGCCAGCAACCCGGACAGAGCTCTCTCTGGGGCCAACGTCCTGACTTTC; CDR3 protein: CASNPDRALSGANVLTF
CDR3 length: 15; V gene: TRBV11-2; D gene: NA; clone size: NA; J gene: TRBJ1-1; CDR3 DNA: TGTGCCAGCAGCCAACAACCAATGACAGGAACCGAAGCTTTCTTT; CDR3 protein: CASSQQPMTGTEAFF
CDR3 length: 14; V gene: TRBV7-9; D gene: TRBD2; clone size: NA; J gene: TRBJ2-3; CDR3 DNA: TGTGCCAGCAGCGCCCGGGCGGGGGCAGATACGCAGTATTTT; CDR3 protein: CASSARAGADTQYF
CDR3 length: 17; V gene: TRBV19; D gene: NA; clone size: NA; J gene: TRBJ1-5; CDR3 DNA: TGTGCCAGTAGCCCGAGGCGGGGGGGCGGGTCCGGCCAGCCCCAGCATTTT; CDR3 protein: CASSPRRGGGSGQPQHF
CDR3 length: 14; V gene: TRBV4-1; D gene: NA; clone size: NA; J gene: TRBJ1-5; CDR3 DNA: TGCGCCAGCAGCCAAGTCCGGGACAATCAGCCCCAGCATTTT; CDR3 protein: CASSQVRDNQPQHF
CDR3 length: 14; V gene: TRBV2; D gene: NA; clone size: NA; J gene: TRBJ1-5; CDR3 DNA: TGTGCCAGCAGTGGGACAGTCGGTAATCAGCCCCAGCATTTT; CDR3 protein: CASSGTVGNQPQHF
CDR3 length: 13; V gene: TRBV9; D gene: NA; clone size: NA; J gene: TRBJ1-1; CDR3 DNA: TGTGCCAGCAGCGTAGGCCCAGACACTGAAGCTTTCTTT; CDR3 protein: CASSVGPDTEAFF
CDR3 length: 15; V gene: TRBV9; D gene: NA; clone size: NA; J gene: TRBJ2-7; CDR3 DNA: TGTGCCAGCAGCGTAGGGACTAATACGGCCTACGAGCAGTACTTC; CDR3 protein: CASSVGTNTAYEQYF
CDR3 length: 14; V gene: TRBV19; D gene: TRBD2; clone size: NA; J gene: TRBJ2-7; CDR3 DNA: TGTGCCAGTAGTACCGGGACTAGCGGGAACGAGCAGTACTTC; CDR3 protein: CASSTGTSGNEQYF
CDR3 length: 13; V gene: TRBV6-6; D gene: NA; clone size: NA; J gene: TRBJ1-3; CDR3 DNA: TGTGCCAGCAGCCCTTCTTCTGGAAACACCATATATTTT; CDR3 protein: CASSPSSGNTIYF
CDR3 length: 15; V gene: TRBV5-4; D gene: NA; clone size: NA; J gene: TRBJ1-2; CDR3 DNA: TGTGCCAGCAGCTTGGCCGAGGGCTCGATTGGGGGCTACACCTTC; CDR3 protein: CASSLAEGSIGGYTF
CDR3 length: 13; V gene: TRBV18; D gene: NA; clone size: few; J gene: TRBJ1-5; CDR3 DNA: TGTGCCAGCTCACCAGGAGCCAATCAGCCCCAGCATTTT; CDR3 protein: CASSPGANQPQHF
CDR3 length: 17; V gene: TRBV4-3; D gene: TRBD2; clone size: medium-sized; J gene: TRBJ2-6; CDR3 DNA: TGCGCCAGCAGCCAAGAGGGGGAGGGCTCTGGGGCCAACGTCCTGACTTTC; CDR3 protein: CASSQEGEGSGANVLTF
CDR3 length: 15; V gene: TRBV9; D gene: NA; clone size: NA; J gene: TRBJ2-2; CDR3 DNA: TGTGCCAGCAGCCATCCGGTTCCTAACACCGGGGAGCTGTTTTTT; CDR3 protein: CASSHPVPNTGELFF